One T cell receptor beta chain is described in this entry. Antigen unknown. PCR was performed using 60 Vbeta and 13 Jbeta primers. Clones were read by immunoSEQ multiplex PCR, and TCRdb kept only the in-frame ones, dropping some. The table lists roughly 150,000 clones, around 75% of them singletons. This entry is derived from a study of cytomegalovirus exposure and HLA in healthy donors. CDR1 is MNHEY and CDR2 is SVGAGI in the germline V gene. V was clipped by 7 bases and J by 1 base; unmatched bases: 8. This CDR3 has 15 amino acids. Broader study findings: Earlier results showed most TCR beta V segments being productive about 90% or about 30% of the time. Most subjects' HLA-A and HLA-B alleles were reportedly predicted from TCR beta sequences.

This chain uses TRBV6-5 with TRBJ2-3, with TRBD1 matching over 7 bases. Sequenced input: PBMCs. The source of this sequence is a man younger than 30 in good health and CMV-seronegative. The CDR3 reads CASKGAGRGTDTQYF. In DNA form, the CDR3 reads TGTGCCAGCAAGGGGGCAGGGAGAGGCACAGATACGCAGTATTTT.